Each of the 9 T cell receptor beta chains below was sequenced from the same sample in a study of cytomegalovirus exposure and HLA in healthy donors. The PCR employed 60 Vbeta primers together with 13 Jbeta primers. The data were produced by immunoSEQ multiplex PCR, yet TCRdb's version contains in-frame clones alone and is incomplete. The data hold some 130,000 clones, with 80% observed a single time. Sequencing was done on a sample of PBMCs. All receptors come from a male donor in good health and CMV-seronegative.

The CDR3 sequence: CASSVSREGTEAFF. Here the CDR3 DNA reads TGTGCCAGCAGTGTTTCCAGGGAGGGTACTGAAGCTTTCTTT. The chain couples TRBV6-4 to TRBJ1-1; D may be TRBD1 (5 bases). The CDR3 covers 14 residues. Per germline, CDR1 MRHNA and CDR2 SNTAGT. V gave up 4 bases and J gave up 5 bases, with 14 bases separating them.

The rearrangement uses TRBV5-1 and TRBJ2-3; D possibly corresponds to TRBD2 (5 bases). The CDR3 totals 15 residues. V was trimmed by 0 bases and J by 0 bases, leaving 8 bases between them. From germline, CDR1 is SGHRS and CDR2 YFSETQ. For the CDR3, the DNA is TGCGCCAGCAGCTTGGCCCAGCGGAGCACAGATACGCAGTATTTT. This codes for CASSLAQRSTDTQYF.

V gene TRBV11-2 combines with J gene TRBJ1-2; 7 bases are a match to TRBD1. This CDR3 contains 17 residues. Per the germline V gene, CDR1 is SGHAT and CDR2 is FQNNGV. Unmatched junction bases numbered 15, after V lost 5 bases and J lost 3 bases. CDR3 nucleotides: TGTGCCAGCAGCCCATACCCCGCGGACAGGTTGTACTATGGCTACACCTTC. Its protein product is CASSPYPADRLYYGYTF.

This chain joins TRBV6-1 and TRBJ2-7; tentative D call: TRBD2 (6 bases). V gave up 7 bases and J gave up 2 bases, with 15 bases separating them. The CDR3 runs 14 residues. The germline V gene has CDR1 MNHNS and CDR2 SASEGT. Here the CDR3 reads CASNGPGETYEQYF. The CDR3 DNA follows: TGTGCCAGCAACGGACCGGGAGAAACCTACGAGCAGTACTTC.

Regarding this clone: The sample has other DNA sequences that encode this CDR3 too. This chain connects TRBV14 to TRBJ2-7; TRBD2 matches 11 bases. J lost 7 bases, V lost 3 bases, and 11 bases had no gene match. CDR1 SGHDN and CDR2 FVKESK come from the germline V gene. The CDR3 covers 16 residues. The CDR3 nucleotides are TGTGCCAGCAGCCAGCCCCTAGCGGGAGGCGTCCATGAGCAGTACTTC. It is translated as CASSQPLAGGVHEQYF.

The sample holds one count of this clone. The rearrangement joins TRBV5-1 to TRBJ2-3; 9 bases map to TRBD1. Trimming removed 4 bases from V and 1 base from J; junction bases left unmatched: 7. The CDR3 spans 16 residues. Germline V gene data show CDR1 as SGHRS and CDR2 as YFSETQ. CDR3 nucleotide sequence: TGCGCCAGCAGCCCGGGGGGACAGGGCGGCACAGATACGCAGTATTTT. Amino acid sequence: CASSPGGQGGTDTQYF.

V is TRBV5-1 and J is TRBJ2-1; 7 bases align to TRBD1. Looked up from germline, CDR1 is SGHRS and CDR2 is YFSETQ. CDR3 length: 17 residues. V lost 0 bases, J lost 0 bases, and 6 bases stayed unmatched. CDR3 residues: CASSLEGGLNSYNEQFF. In DNA, the CDR3 is TGCGCCAGCAGCTTGGAAGGGGGCCTCAACTCCTACAATGAGCAGTTCTTC. The full variable domain, its missing parts supplied by reference TRBV5-1 and TRBJ2-1, is KAGVTQTPRYLIKTRGQQVTLSCSPISGHRSVSWYQQTPGQGLQFLFEYFSETQRNKGNFPGRFSGRQFSNSRSEMNVSTLELGDSALYLCASSLEGGLNSYNEQFFGPGTRLTVL.

The J gene is TRBJ2-3, the V gene TRBV4-2, with 12 nucleotides matching TRBD2. V trimming: 1 base; J trimming: 4 bases; junction bases outside the gene matches: 3. The V gene's germline CDR1 is LGHNA and CDR2 YNFKEQ. The CDR3 is 16 residues long. CDR3 sequence: CASSQGLAGASDTQYF. The CDR3 DNA is TGTGCCAGCAGCCAAGGACTAGCGGGAGCGTCAGATACGCAGTATTTT.

This chain uses TRBV7-8 with TRBJ2-2, with 8 nucleotides matching TRBD1. After removal of 6 bases from V and 4 bases from J, the junction contained 7 bases not matched to a gene. The CDR3 has 15 residues. Germline CDR1 and CDR2: SGHVS and FQNEAQ. Here the CDR3 reads CASSKTGVGTGELFF. The CDR3 coding sequence is TGTGCCAGCAGTAAGACAGGGGTAGGCACCGGGGAGCTGTTTTTT.